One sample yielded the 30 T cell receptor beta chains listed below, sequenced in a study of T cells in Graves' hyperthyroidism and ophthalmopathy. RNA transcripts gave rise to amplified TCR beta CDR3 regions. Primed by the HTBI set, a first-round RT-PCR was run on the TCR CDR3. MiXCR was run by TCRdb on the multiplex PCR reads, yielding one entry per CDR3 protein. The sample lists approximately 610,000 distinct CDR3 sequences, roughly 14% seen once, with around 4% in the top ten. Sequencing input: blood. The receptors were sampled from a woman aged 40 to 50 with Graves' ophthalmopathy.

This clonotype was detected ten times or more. The CDR3 protein is CASSPGLADRGSYEQYF. The DNA of the CDR3 is TGTGCCAGCAGCCCGGGACTAGCGGACCGGGGCTCCTACGAGCAGTACTTC. The chain carries TRBV9 and TRBJ2-7; 11 nucleotides agree with TRBD2. The germline CDR1 and CDR2 sequences are SGDLS and YYNGEE. The CDR3 is 17 amino acids. The J segment lost 0 bases and the V segment lost 4 bases, leaving 9 bases of the junction unmatched.

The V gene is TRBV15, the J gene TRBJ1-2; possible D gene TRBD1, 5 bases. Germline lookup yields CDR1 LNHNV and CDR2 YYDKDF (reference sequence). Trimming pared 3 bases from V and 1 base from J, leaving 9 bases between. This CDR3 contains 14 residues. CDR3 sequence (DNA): TGTGCCACCAGCAGGGACACCGATAACTATGGCTACACCTTC. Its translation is CATSRDTDNYGYTF. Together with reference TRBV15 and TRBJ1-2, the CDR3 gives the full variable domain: DAMVIQNPRYQVTQFGKPVTLSCSQTLNHNVMYWYQQKSSQAPKLLFHYYDKDFNNEADTPDNFQSRRPNTSFCFLDIRSPGLGDTAMYLCATSRDTDNYGYTFGSGTRLTVV.

This CDR3 reads CASSPRQNSYEQYF. The CDR3 nucleotides read TGTGCCAGCAGCCCCCGACAAAACTCCTACGAGCAGTACTTC. The gene calls are TRBV9 and TRBJ2-7; D uncertain. This CDR3 region has 14 residues. Trimming removed 4 bases at V and 0 bases at J, with 11 bases between. Germline V gene lookup returns CDR1 SGDLS and CDR2 YYNGEE.

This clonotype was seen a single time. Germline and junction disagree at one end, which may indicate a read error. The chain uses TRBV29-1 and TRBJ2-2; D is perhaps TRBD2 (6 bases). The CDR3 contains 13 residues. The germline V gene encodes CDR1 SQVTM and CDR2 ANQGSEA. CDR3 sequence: CSVGVAVGGEPFF. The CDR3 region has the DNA TGCAGCGTTGGGGTGGCGGTGGGCGGGGAGCCGTTTTTT.

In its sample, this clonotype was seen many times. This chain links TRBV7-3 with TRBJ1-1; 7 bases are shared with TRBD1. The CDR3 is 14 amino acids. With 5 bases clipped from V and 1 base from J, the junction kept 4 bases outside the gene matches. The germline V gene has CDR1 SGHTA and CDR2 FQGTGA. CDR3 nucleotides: TGTGCCAGCAGCCCCGACAGGGCGAACACTGAAGCTTTCTTT. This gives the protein CASSPDRANTEAFF.

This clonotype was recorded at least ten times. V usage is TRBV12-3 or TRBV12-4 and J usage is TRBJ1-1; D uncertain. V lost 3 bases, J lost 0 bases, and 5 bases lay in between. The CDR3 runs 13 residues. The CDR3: CASSFSVNTEAFF. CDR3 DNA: TGTGCCAGCAGTTTTTCAGTGAACACTGAAGCTTTCTTT.

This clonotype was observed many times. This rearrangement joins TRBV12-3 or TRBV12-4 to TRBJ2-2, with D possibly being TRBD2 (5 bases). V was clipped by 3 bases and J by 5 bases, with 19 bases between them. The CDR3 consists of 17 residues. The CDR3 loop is CASSFRSGFKRTGELFF. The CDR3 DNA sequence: TGTGCCAGCAGTTTCAGGTCGGGATTCAAGAGGACCGGGGAGCTGTTTTTT.

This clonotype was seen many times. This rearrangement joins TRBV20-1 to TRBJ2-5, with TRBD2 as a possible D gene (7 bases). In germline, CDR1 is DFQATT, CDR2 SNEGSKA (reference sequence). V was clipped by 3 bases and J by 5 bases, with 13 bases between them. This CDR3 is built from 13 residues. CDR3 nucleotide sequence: TGCAGTGCTAGCGCGGGAGACAGGGAGACCCAGTACTTC. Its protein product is CSASAGDRETQYF.

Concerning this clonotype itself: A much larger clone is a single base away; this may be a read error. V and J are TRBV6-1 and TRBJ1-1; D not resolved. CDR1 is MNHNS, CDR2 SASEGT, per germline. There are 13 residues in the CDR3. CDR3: CSSSARVHTEAFF. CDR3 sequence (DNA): TGTTCCAGCAGTGCGCGGGTTCACACTGAAGCTTTCTTT.

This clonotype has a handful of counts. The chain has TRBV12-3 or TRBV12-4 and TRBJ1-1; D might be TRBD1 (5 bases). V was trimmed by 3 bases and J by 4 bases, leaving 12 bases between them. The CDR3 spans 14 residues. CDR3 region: CASSFLGVSTEAFF. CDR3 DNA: TGTGCCAGCAGTTTCCTGGGGGTTTCCACTGAAGCTTTCTTT.

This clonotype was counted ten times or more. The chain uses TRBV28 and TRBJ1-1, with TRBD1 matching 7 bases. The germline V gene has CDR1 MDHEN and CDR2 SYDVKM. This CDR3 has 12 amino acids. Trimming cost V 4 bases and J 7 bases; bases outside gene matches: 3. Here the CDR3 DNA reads TGTGCCAGCAGTTGGACAGGAATTGAAGCTTTCTTT. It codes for CASSWTGIEAFF.

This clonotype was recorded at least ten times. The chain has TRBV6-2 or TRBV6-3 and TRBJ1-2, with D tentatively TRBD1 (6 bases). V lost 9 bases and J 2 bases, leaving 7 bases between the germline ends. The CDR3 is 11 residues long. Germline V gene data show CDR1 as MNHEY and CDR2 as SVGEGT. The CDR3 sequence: CASQGNYGYTF. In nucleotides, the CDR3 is TGTGCCAGTCAGGGGAACTATGGCTACACCTTC.

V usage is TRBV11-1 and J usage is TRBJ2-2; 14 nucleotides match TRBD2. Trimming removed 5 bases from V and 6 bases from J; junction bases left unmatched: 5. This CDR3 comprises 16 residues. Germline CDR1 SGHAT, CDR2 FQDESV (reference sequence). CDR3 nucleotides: TGTGCCAGCAGCCTACCGGGACTAGCGGGAGCCGGGGAGCTGTTTTTT. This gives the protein CASSLPGLAGAGELFF.

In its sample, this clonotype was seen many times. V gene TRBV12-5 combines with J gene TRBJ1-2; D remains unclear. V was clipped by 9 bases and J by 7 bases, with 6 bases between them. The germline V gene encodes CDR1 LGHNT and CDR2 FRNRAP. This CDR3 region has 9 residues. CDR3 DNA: TGTGCTAGGCGCCGTGGCTACACCTTC. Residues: CARRRGYTF.

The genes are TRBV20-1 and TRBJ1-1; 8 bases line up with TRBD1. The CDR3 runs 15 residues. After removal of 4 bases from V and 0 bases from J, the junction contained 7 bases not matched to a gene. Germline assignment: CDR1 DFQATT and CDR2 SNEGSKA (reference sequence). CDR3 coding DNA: TGCAGTGCTACAGGGGGCGCGATCATGAACACTGAAGCTTTCTTT. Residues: CSATGGAIMNTEAFF.

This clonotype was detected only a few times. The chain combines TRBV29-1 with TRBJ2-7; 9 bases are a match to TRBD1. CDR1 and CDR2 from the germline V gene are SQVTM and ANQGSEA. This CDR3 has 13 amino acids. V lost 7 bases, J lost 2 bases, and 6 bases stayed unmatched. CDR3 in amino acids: CSARDRVPYEQYF. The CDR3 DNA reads TGCAGCGCCCGGGACAGGGTACCCTACGAGCAGTACTTC.

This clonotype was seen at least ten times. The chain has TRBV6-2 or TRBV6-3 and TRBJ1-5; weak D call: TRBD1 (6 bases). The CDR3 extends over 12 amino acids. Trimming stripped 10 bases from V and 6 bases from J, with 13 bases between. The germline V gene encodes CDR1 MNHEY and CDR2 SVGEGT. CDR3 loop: CATLQGVQPQHF. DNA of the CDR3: TGTGCCACCCTACAGGGAGTTCAGCCCCAGCATTTT.

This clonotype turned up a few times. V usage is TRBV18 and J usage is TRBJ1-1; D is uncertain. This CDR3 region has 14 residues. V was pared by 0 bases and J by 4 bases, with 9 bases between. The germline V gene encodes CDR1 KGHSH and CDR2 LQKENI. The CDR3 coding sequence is TGTGCCAGCTCACCACCGGTCAGTCGCACTGAAGCTTTCTTT. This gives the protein CASSPPVSRTEAFF.

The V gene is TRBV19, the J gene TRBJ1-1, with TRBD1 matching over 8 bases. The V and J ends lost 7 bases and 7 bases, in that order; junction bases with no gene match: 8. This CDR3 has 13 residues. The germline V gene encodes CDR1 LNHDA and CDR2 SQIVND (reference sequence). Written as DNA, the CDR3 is TGTGCCAGTATTCCCAGGGGGCTTGATGAAGCTTTCTTT. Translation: CASIPRGLDEAFF. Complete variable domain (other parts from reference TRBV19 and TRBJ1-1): DGGITQSPKYLFRKEGQNVTLSCEQNLNHDAMYWYRQDPGQGLRLIYYSQIVNDFQKGDIAEGYSVSREKKESFPLTVTSAQKNPTAFYLCASIPRGLDEAFFGQGTRLTVV.

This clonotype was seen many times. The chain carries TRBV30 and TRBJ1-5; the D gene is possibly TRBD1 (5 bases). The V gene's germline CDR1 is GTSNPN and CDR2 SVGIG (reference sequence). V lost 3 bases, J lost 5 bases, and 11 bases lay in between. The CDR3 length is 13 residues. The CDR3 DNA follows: TGTGCCTGGAGCCGGGGGGACGATCAGCCCCAGCATTTT. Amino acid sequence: CAWSRGDDQPQHF.

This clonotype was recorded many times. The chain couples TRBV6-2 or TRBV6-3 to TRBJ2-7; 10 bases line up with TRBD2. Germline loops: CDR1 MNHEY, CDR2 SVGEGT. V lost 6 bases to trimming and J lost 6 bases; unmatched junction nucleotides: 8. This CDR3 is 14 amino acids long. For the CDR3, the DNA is TGTGCCAGCAGGCCCCTAGCGGGAGCCTCCGAGCAGTACTTC. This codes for CASRPLAGASEQYF.

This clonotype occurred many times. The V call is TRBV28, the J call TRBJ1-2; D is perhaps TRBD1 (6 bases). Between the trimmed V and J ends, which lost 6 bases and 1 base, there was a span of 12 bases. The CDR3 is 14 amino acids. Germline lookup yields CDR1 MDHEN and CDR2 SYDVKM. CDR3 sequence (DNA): TGTGCCAGCAGGATAACAGGGTATAACTATGGCTACACCTTC. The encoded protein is CASRITGYNYGYTF.

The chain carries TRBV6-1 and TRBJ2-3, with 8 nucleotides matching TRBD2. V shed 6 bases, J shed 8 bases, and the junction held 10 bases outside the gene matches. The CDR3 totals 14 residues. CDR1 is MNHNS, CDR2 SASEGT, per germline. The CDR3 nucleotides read TGTGCCAGCAGGCTTCCGGGACTAGGGGCTACGCAGTATTTT. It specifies CASRLPGLGATQYF.

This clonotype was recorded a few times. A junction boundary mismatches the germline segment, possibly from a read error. The CDR3 here is CASSLRQGPDNTDAFF. CDR3 bases: TGCGCCAGCAGCCTGAGACAGGGTCCCGATAACACTGATGCTTTCTTT. The rearrangement uses TRBV5-1 and TRBJ1-1; 7 bases map to TRBD1. Germline assignment: CDR1 SGHRS and CDR2 YFSETQ. This CDR3 is built from 16 residues.

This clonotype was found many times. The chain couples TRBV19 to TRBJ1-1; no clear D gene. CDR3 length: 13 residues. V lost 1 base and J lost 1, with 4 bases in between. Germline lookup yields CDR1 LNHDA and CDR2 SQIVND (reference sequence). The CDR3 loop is CASSIGKNTEAFF. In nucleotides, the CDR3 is TGTGCCAGTAGTATAGGCAAGAACACTGAAGCTTTCTTT.

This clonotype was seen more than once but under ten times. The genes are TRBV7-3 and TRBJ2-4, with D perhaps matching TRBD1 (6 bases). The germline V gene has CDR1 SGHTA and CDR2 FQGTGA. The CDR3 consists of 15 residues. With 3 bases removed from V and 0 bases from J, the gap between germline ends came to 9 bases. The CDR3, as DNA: TGTGCCAGCAGCTTGAAAGGGGGAGCCAAAAACATTCAGTACTTC. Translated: CASSLKGGAKNIQYF.

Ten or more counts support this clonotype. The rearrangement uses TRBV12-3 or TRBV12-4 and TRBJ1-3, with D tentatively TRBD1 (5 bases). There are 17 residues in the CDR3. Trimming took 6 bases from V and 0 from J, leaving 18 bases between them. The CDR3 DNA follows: TGTGCCAGCAGCCGGGCGCAGGGCACTCTCTCTGGAAACACCATATATTTT. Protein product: CASSRAQGTLSGNTIYF.

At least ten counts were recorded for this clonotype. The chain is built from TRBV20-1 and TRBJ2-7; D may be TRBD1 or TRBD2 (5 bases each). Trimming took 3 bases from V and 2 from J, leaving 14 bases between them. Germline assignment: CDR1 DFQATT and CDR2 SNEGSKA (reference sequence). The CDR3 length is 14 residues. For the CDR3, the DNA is TGCAGTGCTAGCTCTAGAGGGGCCACCTACGAGCAGTACTTC. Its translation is CSASSRGATYEQYF.

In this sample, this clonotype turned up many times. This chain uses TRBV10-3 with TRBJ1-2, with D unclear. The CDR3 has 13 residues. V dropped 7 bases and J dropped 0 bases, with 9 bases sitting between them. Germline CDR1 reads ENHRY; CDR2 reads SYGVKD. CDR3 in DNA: TGTGCCATCACAGATCAAGCTAACTATGGCTACACCTTC. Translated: CAITDQANYGYTF.

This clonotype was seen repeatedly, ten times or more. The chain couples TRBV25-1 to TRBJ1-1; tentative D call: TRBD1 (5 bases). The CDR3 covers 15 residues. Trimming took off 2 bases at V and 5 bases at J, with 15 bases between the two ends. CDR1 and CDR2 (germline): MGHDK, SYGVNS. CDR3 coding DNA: TGTGCCAGCAGTGAACCCTCCCAGGGTAAGACTGAAGCTTTCTTT. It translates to CASSEPSQGKTEAFF. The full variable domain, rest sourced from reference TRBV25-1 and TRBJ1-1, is EADIYQTPRYLVIGTGKKITLECSQTMGHDKMYWYQQDPGMELHLIHYSYGVNSTEKGDLSSESTVSRIRTEHFPLTLESARPSHTSQYLCASSEPSQGKTEAFFGQGTRLTVV.